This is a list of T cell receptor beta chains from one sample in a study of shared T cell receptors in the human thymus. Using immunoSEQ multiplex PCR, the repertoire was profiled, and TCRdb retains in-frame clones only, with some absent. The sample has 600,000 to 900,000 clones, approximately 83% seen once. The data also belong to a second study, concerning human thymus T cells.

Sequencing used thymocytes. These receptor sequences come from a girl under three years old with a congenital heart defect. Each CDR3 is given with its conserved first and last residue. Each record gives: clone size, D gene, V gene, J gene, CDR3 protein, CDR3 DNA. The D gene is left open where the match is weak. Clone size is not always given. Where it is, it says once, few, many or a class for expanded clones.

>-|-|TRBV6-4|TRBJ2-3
CASKRRAALPADTQYF
TGTGCCAGCAAGAGGAGGGCGGCGCTTCCGGCAGATACGCAGTATTTT
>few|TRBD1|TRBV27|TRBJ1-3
CASREQGSGNTIYF
TGTGCCAGCAGGGAACAGGGGTCTGGAAACACCATATATTTT
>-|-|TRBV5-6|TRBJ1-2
CASSLEHPIYGYTF
TGTGCCAGCAGTTTGGAGCACCCAATCTATGGCTACACCTTC
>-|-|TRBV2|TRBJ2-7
CASRTGDPFYEQYF
TGTGCCAGCAGGACGGGGGACCCCTTTTACGAGCAGTACTTC
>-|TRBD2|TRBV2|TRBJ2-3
CASSVLASGGLTDTQYF
TGTGCCAGCAGTGTGCTCGCTAGCGGGGGACTCACAGATACGCAGTATTTT
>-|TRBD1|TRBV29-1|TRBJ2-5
CSVAGQGPYEQETQYF
TGCAGCGTTGCGGGACAGGGTCCCTATGAACAAGAGACCCAGTACTTC
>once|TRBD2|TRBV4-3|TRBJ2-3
CASSQDCNRTSSSTDTQYF
TGCGCCAGCAGCCAAGATTGTAACCGGACTAGCTCTAGCACAGATACGCAGTATTTT
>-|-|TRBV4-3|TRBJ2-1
CASSQRGEQRGPGNEQFF
TGCGCCAGCAGCCAAAGGGGGGAGCAGCGGGGCCCAGGCAATGAGCAGTTCTTC
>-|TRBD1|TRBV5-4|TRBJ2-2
CASSTTLITGGGTGELFF
TGTGCCAGCAGCACTACACTTATAACAGGGGGCGGTACCGGGGAGCTGTTTTTT
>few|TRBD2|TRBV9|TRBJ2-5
CASSDGLAVQETQYF
TGTGCCAGCAGCGATGGACTAGCGGTCCAAGAGACCCAGTACTTC
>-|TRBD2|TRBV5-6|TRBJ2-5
CASSFRLAHLKQETQYF
TGTGCCAGCAGCTTTCGACTAGCACACCTAAAACAAGAGACCCAGTACTTC
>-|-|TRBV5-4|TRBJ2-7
CASSLGQSGEQYF
TGTGCCAGCAGCCTGGGACAATCCGGCGAGCAGTACTTC
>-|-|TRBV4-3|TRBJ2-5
CASSQSAGPETQYF
TGCGCCAGCAGCCAATCCGCGGGGCCCGAGACCCAGTACTTC
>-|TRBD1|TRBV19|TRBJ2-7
CASSQGTGTEQYF
TGTGCCAGTAGCCAGGGGACAGGGACCGAGCAGTACTTC
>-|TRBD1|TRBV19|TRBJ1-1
CASTNQGGQNTEAFF
TGTGCCAGTACCAACCAGGGGGGACAGAACACTGAAGCTTTCTTT
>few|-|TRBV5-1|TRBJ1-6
CASSWRAVGSPLHF
TGCGCCAGCAGTTGGCGGGCGGTGGGTTCACCCCTCCACTTT
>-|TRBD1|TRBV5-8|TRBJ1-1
CASSFPKQGARDTEAFF
TGTGCCAGCAGCTTCCCCAAACAGGGGGCGAGGGACACTGAAGCTTTCTTT
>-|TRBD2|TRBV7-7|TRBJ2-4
CASSLRRPPGLAGDKNIQYF
TGTGCTAGCAGCCTACGACGCCCTCCGGGGCTAGCGGGGGACAAAAACATTCAGTACTTC